Sequencing of this T cell receptor (beta chain) was carried out in a study of CD8+CD57+ T cells in acquired aplastic anemia. Study overall: On average, sorted CD4+ and CD8+ cells gave approximately 3.1 ug of DNA.

A note on this clonotype: What it binds is not known.

Profiling that covered TCR beta VDJ and CDR3 relied on genomic DNA as its template. MiXCR, applied by TCRdb to the reads, yields one record per CDR3 protein. The sample consists of roughly 120,000 distinct CDR3 sequences, about 60% of them appearing once. It was patients with CD8+CD57+ cell expansion by flow cytometry who were chosen for sequencing. Every patient presented with severe acquired aplastic anemia. Therapy had not been given to patients before blood sampling. Study observations and caveats: Patients and controls were found to share 25 to 35 CD8+ CDR3 sequences.

Germline CDR1 SGHTA, CDR2 FQGTGA. CDR3 length: 17 residues. Trimming removed 2 bases at V and 3 bases at J, with 20 bases between. V and J are TRBV7-3 and TRBJ2-7; the D gene is possibly TRBD1 (6 bases). The TCR sequence derives from a human donor with aplastic anemia. The specimen sequenced was sorted CD4+, CD8+, or CD8+CD57+ T cells (not recorded which) from PBMCs. The CDR3 nucleotides read TGTGCCAGCAGCTTAGGCCCCGCGCTGGACAGCGACTACGAGCAGTACTTC. Amino acids: CASSLGPALDSDYEQYF.